This TCR beta chain stems from a study of Graves' ophthalmopathy and Graves' hyperthyroidism. Broader study findings: Progression of ophthalmopathy was predicted by the model with 60% to 71% sensitivity and just over 72% specificity. Classification of ophthalmopathy versus stable hyperthyroidism by a 13-signature model yielded around 88% sensitivity and approximately 80% specificity.

Amplified material comprised TCR beta CDR3 regions derived from RNA transcripts. A first-round RT-PCR used HTBI primers, followed by a second-round multiplex PCR. TCRdb reanalysed the multiplex PCR reads using MiXCR and keeps one entry per CDR3 protein. The sample lists about 620,000 distinct CDR3 sequences, about 20% occurring once. With respect to this clonotype: Its antigen is not known. Relative to the germline gene, one junction end is altered; a read error may explain this.

CDR3 length: 13 amino acids. What was sequenced was peripheral blood. This TCR came from a woman younger than 35 with stable Graves' hyperthyroidism. Some clones in this sample may be carry-over from other donors' samples. The genes are TRBV12-3 or TRBV12-4 and TRBJ1-1; D perhaps matches TRBD1 (6 bases). CDR3 loop: CASSPGQYTEACF. CDR3 sequence (DNA): TGTGCCAGCAGTCCTGGACAGTACACTGAAGCTTGCTTT.